The 20 T cell receptor beta chains below come from one sample, sequenced in a study of shared clonotypes between healthy human individuals. The table came from immunoSEQ multiplex PCR; TCRdb's copy has only in-frame clones and leaves some out. The sample has 2 million to 3 million clones; approximately 94% are singletons. What was sequenced was naive CD4+ T cells from PBMCs. Subset of the sample: CD45RA+ positively selected. The receptors stem from a young man in good health. Some clones in this sample may be carry-over from other donors' samples.

This clone was counted once. The chain carries TRBV5-1 and TRBJ2-1; 7 bases map to TRBD1. CDR3 length: 15 residues. V shed 0 bases, J shed 6 bases, and the junction held 6 bases outside the gene matches. Germline values: CDR1 SGHRS, CDR2 YFSETQ. The CDR3 nucleotides are TGCGCCAGCAGCTTGGGGATAGACAGGGTCAATGAGCAGTTCTTC. Its protein product is CASSLGIDRVNEQFF.

This chain uses TRBV7-3 with TRBJ2-7; D gene unclear. V lost 4 bases, J lost 3 bases, and 7 bases lay in between. The germline CDR1 and CDR2 sequences are SGHTA and FQGTGA. CDR3 size: 12 residues. The CDR3 here is CASSSFDYEQYF. The CDR3 DNA sequence: TGTGCCAGCAGCTCCTTCGACTACGAGCAGTACTTC.

The chain has TRBV27 and TRBJ1-1; tentative D call: TRBD1 (6 bases). CDR3 length: 15 amino acids. The V end lost 1 base, the J end lost 2 bases, and 11 bases lay between the germline ends. The germline gives CDR1 MNHEY, CDR2 SMNVEV (reference sequence). CDR3 in amino acids: CASSLLGTQNTEAFF. DNA for the CDR3: TGTGCCAGCAGTTTATTGGGGACACAAAACACTGAAGCTTTCTTT.

The V gene is TRBV29-1, the J gene TRBJ1-2, with D perhaps matching TRBD1 (5 bases). This CDR3 spans 12 amino acids. Germline CDR1 and CDR2: SQVTM and ANQGSEA. Trimming took off 4 bases at V and 4 bases at J, with 10 bases between the two ends. DNA of the CDR3: TGCAGCGTTGGGGGGTGGGGCTATGGCTACACCTTC. Amino acid sequence: CSVGGWGYGYTF.

The chain employs TRBV15 and TRBJ2-7; 10 nucleotides line up with TRBD1. Germline values: CDR1 LNHNV, CDR2 YYDKDF (reference sequence). The V and J ends lost 4 bases and 4 bases, in that order; junction bases with no gene match: 10. The CDR3 runs to 16 residues. CDR3 loop: CATSKAGDRGGYEQYF. DNA of the CDR3: TGTGCCACCAGCAAAGCCGGGGACAGGGGAGGGTACGAGCAGTACTTC.

The chain combines TRBV5-5 with TRBJ2-3; unclear D gene. The CDR3 contains 13 residues. Germline assignment: CDR1 SGHKS and CDR2 YYEKEE (reference sequence). Trimming removed 2 bases from V and 6 bases from J, with 10 bases in between. The CDR3 protein is CASSLTFGDTQYF. In DNA, the CDR3 is TGTGCCAGCAGCTTAACGTTCGGGGATACGCAGTATTTT.

The V and J genes are TRBV18 and TRBJ2-1, with 11 bases identical to TRBD2. The CDR3 length is 16 residues. Looked up from germline, CDR1 is KGHSH and CDR2 is LQKENI. Trimming cost V 2 bases and J 4 bases; bases outside gene matches: 4. CDR3 in amino acids: CASSPVGTSGYNEQFF. The CDR3, as DNA: TGTGCCAGCTCACCAGTAGGGACTAGCGGTTACAATGAGCAGTTCTTC.

In its sample, this clone was seen once. This chain joins TRBV4-2 and TRBJ2-5; 9 bases are shared with TRBD1. The CDR3 loop spans 15 amino acids. Germline V gene lookup returns CDR1 LGHNA and CDR2 YNFKEQ. J was trimmed by 1 base and V by 1 base; bases with no gene match: 1. For the CDR3, the DNA is TGTGCCAGCAGCCAAGGGGACAGGGTCCAAGAGACCCAGTACTTC. Translated: CASSQGDRVQETQYF.

The chain links TRBV18 to TRBJ2-1, with 9 bases identical to TRBD2. The CDR3 is 17 amino acids. With 4 bases clipped from V and 9 bases from J, the junction kept 16 bases outside the gene matches. Germline CDR1 reads KGHSH; CDR2 reads LQKENI. The CDR3 loop reads CASSLPIFAGGPTEQFF. CDR3 DNA sequence: TGTGCCAGCTCACTGCCGATCTTTGCGGGAGGGCCCACTGAGCAGTTCTTC.

Points on this clone: One junction end disagrees with the germline gene, perhaps due to a read error. The chain links TRBV5-1 to TRBJ1-4; TRBD1 might be the D (5 bases). Germline lookup yields CDR1 SGHRS and CDR2 YFSETQ. CDR3 length equals 15 residues. CDR3 DNA: TGCGCCAGCAGGTCCCAAGCCGGGACTACTGAAAAACTGTTTTTT. Residues: CASRSQAGTTEKLFF.

The sample holds one count of this clone. The chain carries TRBV28 and TRBJ2-5; D may match TRBD1 or TRBD2 (5 bases each). Germline V lookup: CDR1 MDHEN, CDR2 SYDVKM. Trimming took off 5 bases at V and 4 bases at J, with 26 bases between the two ends. This CDR3 contains 18 residues. In DNA, the CDR3 is TGTGCCAGCAGTCTCCTGGGGGTCGAATTAAGGGGAGCAGAGACCCAGTACTTC. It yields the protein CASSLLGVELRGAETQYF.

This chain joins TRBV29-1 and TRBJ1-3, with unresolved D. This CDR3 contains 16 residues. CDR1 and CDR2 from the germline V gene are SQVTM and ANQGSEA. The V gene lost 3 bases and the J gene lost 2 bases, with 17 bases spanning the gap. CDR3 region: CSVEPDASSAGNTIYF. In DNA, the CDR3 is TGCAGCGTTGAGCCGGACGCCTCGTCCGCTGGAAACACCATATATTTT. Full variable domain (missing parts from reference TRBV29-1 and TRBJ1-3): SAVISQKPSRDICQRGTSLTIQCQVDSQVTMMFWYRQQPGQSLTLIATANQGSEATYESGFVIDKFPISRPNLTFSTLTVSNMSPEDSSIYLCSVEPDASSAGNTIYFGEGSWLTVV.

V is TRBV11-2 and J is TRBJ1-1; the D gene is possibly TRBD1 (5 bases). Germline V gene lookup returns CDR1 SGHAT and CDR2 FQNNGV. Trimming removed 5 bases from V and 4 bases from J, with 17 bases in between. There are 15 residues in the CDR3. DNA for the CDR3: TGTGCCAGCAGCCGGGGGTACGCTGGGGGCACTGAAGCTTTCTTT. It yields the protein CASSRGYAGGTEAFF.

The chain uses TRBV6-6 and TRBJ2-7; TRBD2 agrees at 10 bases. The CDR3 is 14 amino acids. Germline CDR1 reads MNHNY; CDR2 reads SVGAGI (reference sequence). Germline trimming cut 6 bases from V and 0 bases from J; bases unmatched to any gene: 2. CDR3 amino acids: CASRTSGDSYEQYF. The CDR3, as DNA: TGTGCCAGCAGAACTAGCGGGGACTCCTACGAGCAGTACTTC.

This chain joins TRBV11-3 and TRBJ2-7, with D tentatively TRBD1 (6 bases). V was pared by 0 bases and J by 6 bases, with 9 bases between. CDR3 length: 13 residues. The germline V gene encodes CDR1 SGHNT and CDR2 YENEEA. CDR3 sequence reads: CASSLDLGAEQYF. The DNA of the CDR3 is TGTGCCAGCAGCTTAGATTTGGGGGCCGAGCAGTACTTC.

V usage is TRBV5-1 and J usage is TRBJ2-2; 9 nucleotides agree with TRBD2. J was trimmed by 4 bases and V by 4 bases; bases with no gene match: 14. In germline, CDR1 is SGHRS, CDR2 YFSETQ. CDR3 length: 18 residues. The CDR3 sequence is CASSAGQFSGSGTGELFF. CDR3 coding DNA: TGCGCCAGCAGCGCAGGACAGTTTAGCGGGAGTGGCACCGGGGAGCTGTTTTTT.

The sample holds one count of this clone. This rearrangement joins TRBV10-1 to TRBJ1-1; 7 nucleotides line up with TRBD1. The trim removed 0 bases at V and 8 bases at J, leaving 3 bases unmatched. The CDR3 covers 13 residues. Per the germline V gene, CDR1 is WNHNN and CDR2 is SYGVQD (reference sequence). The CDR3 nucleotides read TGCGCCAGCAGTGAGTCGTCCAGGGGGGAAGCTTTCTTT. Translation gives CASSESSRGEAFF.

CDR3 bases: TGTGCCAGCAGTTCTAGGGGCCCCCGGGACAGGGGTTTCGGCACTGAAGCTTTCTTT. This translates into CASSSRGPRDRGFGTEAFF. This rearrangement joins TRBV6-4 to TRBJ1-1; 10 positions agree with TRBD1. Germline values: CDR1 MRHNA, CDR2 SNTAGT. CDR3 length: 19 residues. J gave up 4 bases and V 5 bases, and 19 bases lay outside the gene matches.

V gene TRBV5-1 combines with J gene TRBJ2-7; D uncertain. Trimming took 3 bases from V and 0 from J, leaving 10 bases between them. Per germline, CDR1 SGHRS and CDR2 YFSETQ. CDR3 size: 14 residues. The CDR3 DNA follows: TGCGCCAGCAGCTCTGAGGCGAGCTCCTACGAGCAGTACTTC. It yields the protein CASSSEASSYEQYF.

The V call is TRBV6-1, the J call TRBJ2-1; TRBD2 aligns across 7 bases. V shed 9 bases and J 5 bases; nucleotides not matched to a gene: 13. The CDR3 is made up of 15 amino acids. CDR1 is MNHNS, CDR2 SASEGT, per germline. CDR3: CASTHPGTKNNEQFF. DNA for the CDR3: TGTGCCAGTACCCACCCCGGGACTAAAAACAATGAGCAGTTCTTC.